One and the same sample provided the 8 T cell receptor beta chains below, sequenced in a study of cytomegalovirus exposure and HLA in healthy donors. The PCR ran on 60 Vbeta and 13 Jbeta primers. Clones were read by immunoSEQ multiplex PCR, and TCRdb kept only the in-frame ones, dropping some. The table records under 150,000 clones, approximately 9% of them present only once. Sequencing used PBMCs. Every receptor here comes from a male donor in good health and CMV-seronegative.

This rearrangement joins TRBV6-5 to TRBJ2-5; no clear D. Looked up from germline, CDR1 is MNHEY and CDR2 is SVGAGI. The CDR3 sequence is 14 residues long. V was shortened by 0 bases and J by 4 bases, with 9 bases between the two germline ends. The DNA for the CDR3 is TGTGCCAGCAGTTACTCCCAGAAACGAGAGACCCAGTACTTC. Protein product: CASSYSQKRETQYF.

This clone showed up just a few times. This rearrangement joins TRBV25-1 to TRBJ2-1; the D is unclear. Deletions cut 3 bases from V and 2 bases from J, with 11 bases between. The CDR3 has 15 amino acids. Germline CDR1 and CDR2: MGHDK and SYGVNS. CDR3 coding DNA: TGTGCCAGCAGTGATGAACTCTACGCCTACAATGAGCAGTTCTTC. As protein: CASSDELYAYNEQFF.

The sample holds a few counts of this clone. A read error may produce the germline difference seen at one junction end. This chain links TRBV4-3 with TRBJ2-6; 11 bases line up with TRBD2. The CDR3 loop spans 20 amino acids. Germline CDR1 reads LGHNA; CDR2 reads YSLEER. The DNA of the CDR3 is TGCGCCAGCAGTCAAGGGTATGCGACTAGCGGGGTTGTCGGGGCCAACGTCCTGACTTTC. Translated: CASSQGYATSGVVGANVLTF.

The chain combines TRBV5-4 with TRBJ1-2; TRBD1 is a possible D gene (6 bases). The V gene's germline CDR1 is SGHNT and CDR2 YYREEE (reference sequence). This CDR3 spans 16 amino acids. Trimming cost V 0 bases and J 3 bases, with 15 bases left between them. The chain's CDR3 is CASSLATGPEDYGYTF. CDR3 bases: TGTGCCAGCAGCTTGGCGACAGGTCCAGAGGACTATGGCTACACCTTC.

This clone was observed a few times. CDR3 DNA sequence: TGTGCCAGCAGCAATGGAGCGGCATATTTACCTGCCGAGCAGTACTTC. This encodes CASSNGAAYLPAEQYF. The V call is TRBV5-6, the J call TRBJ2-7; weak D call: TRBD2 (5 bases). The germline gives CDR1 SGHDT, CDR2 YYEEEE. Trimming took 4 bases from V and 6 from J, leaving 23 bases between them. The CDR3 is 16 residues long.

This clone turned up a few times. This chain joins TRBV28 and TRBJ1-2, with D tentatively TRBD1 (5 bases). The CDR3 has 14 amino acids. Germline V gives CDR1 MDHEN, CDR2 SYDVKM. V was clipped by 4 bases and J by 8 bases, with 17 bases between them. This CDR3 reads CASSSGLRARGYTF. CDR3 DNA sequence: TGTGCCAGCAGTTCGGGACTGCGTGCGCGGGGCTACACCTTC.

This clone was seen a few times. This chain connects TRBV14 to TRBJ2-3, with unresolved D. Trimming shortened V by 1 base and J by 6 bases, and 8 bases separated the two germline ends. The germline V gene encodes CDR1 SGHDN and CDR2 FVKESK. There are 13 residues in the CDR3. CDR3 amino acids: CASSQGVRDTQYF. The CDR3 DNA follows: TGTGCCAGCAGCCAAGGGGTGCGGGATACGCAGTATTTT.

Only a few counts were recorded for this clone. The chain recombines TRBV18 with TRBJ2-2; 8 bases map to TRBD1. The CDR3 contains 16 residues. V trimming: 6 bases; J trimming: 3 bases; junction bases outside the gene matches: 9. Germline loops: CDR1 KGHSH, CDR2 LQKENI. CDR3 DNA sequence: TGTGCCAGCTCGCCGGGGCCAGGGGGCTACACCGGGGAGCTGTTTTTT. Translation gives CASSPGPGGYTGELFF.